This T cell receptor beta chain emerged from a study of blood T cell repertoires in COVID-19. Overall study: Acute and convalescent COVID-19 specimens originated in the United States, Italy and Spain. Nucleic acid was either cDNA or gDNA, and it came from T cells, B-cell-depleted T cells, or PBMCs.

Clones were read by immunoSEQ multiplex PCR, and TCRdb kept only the in-frame ones, dropping some. The sample carries about 310,000 clones, 70% to 90% recorded once. The CDR3 sequence is 15 residues long. V dropped 7 bases and J dropped 5; count of bases not matched to a gene: 8. Germline V gives CDR1 MDHEN, CDR2 SYDVKM. This TCR derives from a man in his 70s with acute or convalescent COVID-19. Sequencing input: peripheral blood. The chain carries TRBV28 and TRBJ2-1; TRBD2 aligns across 10 bases. The CDR3 loop is CASISGGSTNNEQFF. DNA for the CDR3: TGTGCCAGCATTAGCGGGGGGTCCACTAACAATGAGCAGTTCTTC.